The TCR beta chain under discussion was sequenced for a study of CD8 T cells in ankylosing spondylitis. Findings and caveats of the study: There was reportedly significant enrichment of clones that were disease-linked in matched ankylosing spondylitis synovial fluid. In ankylosing spondylitis blood, a motif of roughly 8 highly homologous TCR beta variants appeared characteristic.

This CDR3 has 15 amino acids. The V gene's germline CDR1 is LGHNA and CDR2 YNFKEQ. V shed 3 bases, J shed 0 bases, and the junction held 4 bases outside the gene matches. Making use of molecular barcodes, quantitative 5'-RACE generated TCR beta libraries. MiXCR, applied by TCRdb to the 5' RACE reads, yields one record per CDR3 protein. The top ten clones hold over 12% of a sample with about 220,000 distinct CDR3 sequences, 7% to 8% of them seen once. This clonotype showed up many times. Antigen specificity is unknown. The chain joins TRBV4-2 to TRBJ2-7; TRBD1 matches at 8 bases. Material for sequencing was blood, either unsorted or a sorted T cell fraction (not recorded which). The sequence came from a male donor with ankylosing spondylitis. Here the CDR3 reads CASSHTGTGSYEQYF. The CDR3 DNA sequence: TGTGCCAGCAGCCATACCGGGACAGGCTCCTACGAGCAGTACTTC.